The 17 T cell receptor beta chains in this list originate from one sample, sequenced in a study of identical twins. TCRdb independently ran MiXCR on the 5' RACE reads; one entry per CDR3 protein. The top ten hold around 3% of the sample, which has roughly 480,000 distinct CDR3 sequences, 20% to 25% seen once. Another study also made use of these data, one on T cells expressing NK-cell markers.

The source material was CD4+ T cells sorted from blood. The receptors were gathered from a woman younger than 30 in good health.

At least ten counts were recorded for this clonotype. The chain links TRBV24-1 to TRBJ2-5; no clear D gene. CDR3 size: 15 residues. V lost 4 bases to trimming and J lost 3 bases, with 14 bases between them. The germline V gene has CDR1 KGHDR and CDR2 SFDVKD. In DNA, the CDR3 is TGTGCCACCAGTGACCCCTCGAGCCTGGAAGAGACCCAGTACTTC. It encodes CATSDPSSLEETQYF.

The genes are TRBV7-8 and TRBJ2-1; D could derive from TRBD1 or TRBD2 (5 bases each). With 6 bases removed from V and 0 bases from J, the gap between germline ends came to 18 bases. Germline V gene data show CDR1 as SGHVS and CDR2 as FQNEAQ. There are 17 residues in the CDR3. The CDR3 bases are TGTGCCAGCAGTCGACGTGGGGACGCTCACTCCTACAATGAGCAGTTCTTC. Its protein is CASSRRGDAHSYNEQFF.

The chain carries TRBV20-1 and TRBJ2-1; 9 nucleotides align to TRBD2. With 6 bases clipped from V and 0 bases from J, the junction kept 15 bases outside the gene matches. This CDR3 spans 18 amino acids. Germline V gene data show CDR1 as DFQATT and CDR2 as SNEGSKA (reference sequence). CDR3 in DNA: TGCAGTGCATCCCGGCGAGCGGGAGGACCGAGCTCCTACAATGAGCAGTTCTTC. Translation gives CSASRRAGGPSSYNEQFF.

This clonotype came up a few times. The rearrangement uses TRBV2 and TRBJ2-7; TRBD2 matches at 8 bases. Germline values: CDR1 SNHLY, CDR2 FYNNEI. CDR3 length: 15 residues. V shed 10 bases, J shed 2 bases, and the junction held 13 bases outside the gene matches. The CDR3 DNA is TGTGCCACCTCCCCGGGAGCGGGGGTTCCCTACGAGCAGTACTTC. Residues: CATSPGAGVPYEQYF. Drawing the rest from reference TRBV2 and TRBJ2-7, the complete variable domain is EPEVTQTPSHQVTQMGQEVILRCVPISNHLYFYWYRQILGQKVEFLVSFYNNEISEKSEIFDDQFSVERPDGSNFTLKIRSTKLEDSAMYFCATSPGAGVPYEQYFGPGTRLTVT.

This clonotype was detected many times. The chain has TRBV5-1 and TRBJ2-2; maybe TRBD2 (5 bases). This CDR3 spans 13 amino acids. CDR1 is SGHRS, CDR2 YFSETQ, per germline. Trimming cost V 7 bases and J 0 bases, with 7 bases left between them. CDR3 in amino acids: CASGEPNTGELFF. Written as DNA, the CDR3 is TGCGCCAGCGGGGAGCCGAACACCGGGGAGCTGTTTTTT.

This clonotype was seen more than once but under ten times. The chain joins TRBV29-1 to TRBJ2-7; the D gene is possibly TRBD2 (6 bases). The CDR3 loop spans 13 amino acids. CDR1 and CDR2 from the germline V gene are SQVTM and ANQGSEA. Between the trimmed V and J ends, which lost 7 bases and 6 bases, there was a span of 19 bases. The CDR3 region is CSAGGGPRSEQYF. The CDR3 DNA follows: TGCAGCGCAGGAGGAGGGCCTAGAAGCGAGCAGTACTTC.

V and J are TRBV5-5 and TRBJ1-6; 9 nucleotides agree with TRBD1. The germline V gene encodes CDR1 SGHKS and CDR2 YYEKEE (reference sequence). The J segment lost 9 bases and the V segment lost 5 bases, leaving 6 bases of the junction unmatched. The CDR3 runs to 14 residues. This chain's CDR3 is CASRPGQGSSPLHF. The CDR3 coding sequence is TGTGCCAGCAGGCCGGGACAGGGAAGTTCACCCCTCCACTTT.

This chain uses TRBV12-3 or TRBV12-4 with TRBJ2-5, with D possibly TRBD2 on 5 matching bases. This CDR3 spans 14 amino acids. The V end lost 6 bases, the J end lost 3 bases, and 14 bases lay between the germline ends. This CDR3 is CASRPSGRKETQYF. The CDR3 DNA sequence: TGTGCCAGCAGGCCTAGTGGGAGAAAAGAGACCCAGTACTTC.

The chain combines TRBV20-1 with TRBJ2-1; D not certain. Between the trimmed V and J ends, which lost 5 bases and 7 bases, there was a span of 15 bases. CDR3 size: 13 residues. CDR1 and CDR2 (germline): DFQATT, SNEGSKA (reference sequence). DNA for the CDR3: TGCAGTGCTCGTACCATGGTAGGAAATGAGCAGTTCTTC. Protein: CSARTMVGNEQFF.

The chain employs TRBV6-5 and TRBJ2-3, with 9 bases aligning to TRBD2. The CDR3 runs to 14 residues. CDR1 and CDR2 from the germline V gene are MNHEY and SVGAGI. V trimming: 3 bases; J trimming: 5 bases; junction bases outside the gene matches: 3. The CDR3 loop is CASSYSGSGDTQYF. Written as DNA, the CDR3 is TGTGCCAGCAGTTATAGCGGGAGTGGAGATACGCAGTATTTT.

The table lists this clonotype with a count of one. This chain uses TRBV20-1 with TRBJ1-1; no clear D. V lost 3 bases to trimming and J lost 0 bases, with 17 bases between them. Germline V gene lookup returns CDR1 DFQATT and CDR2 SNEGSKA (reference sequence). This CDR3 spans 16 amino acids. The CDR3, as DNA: TGCAGTGCTAGCCCCGGTGACGGTTGGGTGAACACTGAAGCTTTCTTT. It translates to CSASPGDGWVNTEAFF.

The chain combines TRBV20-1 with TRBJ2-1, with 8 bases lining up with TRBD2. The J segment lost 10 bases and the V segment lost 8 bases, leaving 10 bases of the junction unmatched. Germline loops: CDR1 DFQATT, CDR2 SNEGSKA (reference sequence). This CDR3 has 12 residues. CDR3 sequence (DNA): TGCAGTTTACGGGAGGGCCCGACCGAGCAGTTCTTC. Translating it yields CSLREGPTEQFF.

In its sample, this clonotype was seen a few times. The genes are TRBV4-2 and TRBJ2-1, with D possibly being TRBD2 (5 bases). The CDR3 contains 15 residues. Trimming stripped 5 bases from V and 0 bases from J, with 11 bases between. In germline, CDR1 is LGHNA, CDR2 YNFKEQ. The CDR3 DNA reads TGTGCCAGCAGCAAGGAGGAGAGCTCCTACAATGAGCAGTTCTTC. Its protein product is CASSKEESSYNEQFF.

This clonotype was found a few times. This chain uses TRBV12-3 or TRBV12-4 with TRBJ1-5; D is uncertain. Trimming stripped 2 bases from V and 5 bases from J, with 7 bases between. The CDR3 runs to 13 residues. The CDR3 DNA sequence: TGTGCCAGCAGTTTATCTCCCCATCAGCCCCAGCATTTT. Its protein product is CASSLSPHQPQHF.

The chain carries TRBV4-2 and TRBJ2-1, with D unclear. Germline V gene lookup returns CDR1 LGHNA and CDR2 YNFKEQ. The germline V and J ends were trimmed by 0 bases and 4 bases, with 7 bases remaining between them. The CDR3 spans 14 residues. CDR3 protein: CASSQDLGYNEQFF. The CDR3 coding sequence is TGTGCCAGCAGCCAAGATTTAGGATACAATGAGCAGTTCTTC.

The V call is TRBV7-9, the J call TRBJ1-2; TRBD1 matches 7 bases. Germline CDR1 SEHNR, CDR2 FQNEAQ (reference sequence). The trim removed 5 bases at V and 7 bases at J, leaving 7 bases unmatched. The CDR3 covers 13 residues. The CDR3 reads CASSTTGAGGYTF. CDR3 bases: TGTGCCAGCAGCACTACAGGGGCGGGTGGCTACACCTTC.

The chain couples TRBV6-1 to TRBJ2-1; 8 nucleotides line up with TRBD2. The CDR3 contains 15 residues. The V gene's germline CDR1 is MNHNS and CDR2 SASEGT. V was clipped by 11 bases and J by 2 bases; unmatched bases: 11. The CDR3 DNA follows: TGTGCCTGCCAAATAGCGGGAAGCACCTACAATGAGCAGTTCTTC. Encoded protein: CACQIAGSTYNEQFF.